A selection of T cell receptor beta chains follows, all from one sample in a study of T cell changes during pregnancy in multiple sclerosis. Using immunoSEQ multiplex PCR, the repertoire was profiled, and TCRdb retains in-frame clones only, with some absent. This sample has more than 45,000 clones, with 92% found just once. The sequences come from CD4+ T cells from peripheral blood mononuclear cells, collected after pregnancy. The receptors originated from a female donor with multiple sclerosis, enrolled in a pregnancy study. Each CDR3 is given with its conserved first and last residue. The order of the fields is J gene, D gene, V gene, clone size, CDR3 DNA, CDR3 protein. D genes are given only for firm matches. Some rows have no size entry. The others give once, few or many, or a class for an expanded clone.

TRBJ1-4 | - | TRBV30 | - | TGTGCCTGGAGTGTACTTGAGGGCGTAGGAAAACTGTTTTTT | CAWSVLEGVGKLFF
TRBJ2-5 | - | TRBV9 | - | TGTGCCAGCAGCGTAGAAGGATCCGGCGGGGAGACCCAGTACTTC | CASSVEGSGGETQYF
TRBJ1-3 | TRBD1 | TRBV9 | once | TGTGCCAGCAGCGGCCGACAGGGCCCTGGAAACACCATATATTTT | CASSGRQGPGNTIYF
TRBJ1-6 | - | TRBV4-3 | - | TGCGCCAGCAGCCCAACAGGGCCCCTCCACTTT | CASSPTGPLHF
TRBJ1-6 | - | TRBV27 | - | TGTGCCAGCAGTTGGGGGGGTAAATCACCCCTCCACTTT | CASSWGGKSPLHF
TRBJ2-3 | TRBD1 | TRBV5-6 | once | TGTGCCAGCAGCTTGTTCAGGGGGTCAGATACGCAGTATTTT | CASSLFRGSDTQYF
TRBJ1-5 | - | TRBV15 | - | TGTGCCACCAGCAGAGCAACAGGGACCCGCAATCAGCCCCAGCATTTT | CATSRATGTRNQPQHF
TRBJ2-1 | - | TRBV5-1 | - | TGCGCCAGCAGCTTGGGGGGGGTTGGGTACAATGAGCAGTTCTTC | CASSLGGVGYNEQFF
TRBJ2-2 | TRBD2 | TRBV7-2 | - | TGTGCCAGCAGCCGACTAGTAGCGGGGTCTGGGGAGCTGTTTTTT | CASSRLVAGSGELFF
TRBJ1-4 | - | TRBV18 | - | TGTGCCAGCTCAGGCAGGGTCGGGGAAAAACTGTTTTTT | CASSGRVGEKLFF
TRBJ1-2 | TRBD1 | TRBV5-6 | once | TGTGCCAGCAGCAACGACAGGGCCTATGGCTACACCTTC | CASSNDRAYGYTF
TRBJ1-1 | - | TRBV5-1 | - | TGCGCCAGCAGCTCTCAGGGAGGGAACACTGAAGCTTTCTTT | CASSSQGGNTEAFF